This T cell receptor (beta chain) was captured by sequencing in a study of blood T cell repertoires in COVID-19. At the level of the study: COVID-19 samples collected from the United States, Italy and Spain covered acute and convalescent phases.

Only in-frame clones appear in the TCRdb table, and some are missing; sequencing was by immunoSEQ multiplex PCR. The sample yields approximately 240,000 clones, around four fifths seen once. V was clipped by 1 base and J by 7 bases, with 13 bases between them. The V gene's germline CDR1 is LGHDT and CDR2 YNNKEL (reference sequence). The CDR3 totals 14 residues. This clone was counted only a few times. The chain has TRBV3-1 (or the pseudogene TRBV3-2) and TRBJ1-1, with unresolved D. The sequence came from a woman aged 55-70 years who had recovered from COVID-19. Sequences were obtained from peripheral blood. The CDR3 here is CASSQVALSHEAFF. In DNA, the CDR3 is TGTGCCAGCAGCCAAGTGGCTCTTTCCCATGAAGCTTTCTTT.